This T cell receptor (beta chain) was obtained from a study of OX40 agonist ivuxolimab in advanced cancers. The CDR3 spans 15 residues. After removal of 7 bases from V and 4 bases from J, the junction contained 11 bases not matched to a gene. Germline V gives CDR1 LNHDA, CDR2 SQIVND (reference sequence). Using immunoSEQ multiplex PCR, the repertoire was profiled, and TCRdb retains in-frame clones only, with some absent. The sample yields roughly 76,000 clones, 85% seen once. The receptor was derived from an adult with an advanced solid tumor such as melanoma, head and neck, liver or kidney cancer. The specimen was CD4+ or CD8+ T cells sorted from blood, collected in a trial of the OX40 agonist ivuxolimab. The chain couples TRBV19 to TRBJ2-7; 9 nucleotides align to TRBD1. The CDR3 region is CASTPRWDREYEQYF. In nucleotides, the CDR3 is TGTGCCAGTACCCCTCGGTGGGACAGGGAGTACGAGCAGTACTTC.